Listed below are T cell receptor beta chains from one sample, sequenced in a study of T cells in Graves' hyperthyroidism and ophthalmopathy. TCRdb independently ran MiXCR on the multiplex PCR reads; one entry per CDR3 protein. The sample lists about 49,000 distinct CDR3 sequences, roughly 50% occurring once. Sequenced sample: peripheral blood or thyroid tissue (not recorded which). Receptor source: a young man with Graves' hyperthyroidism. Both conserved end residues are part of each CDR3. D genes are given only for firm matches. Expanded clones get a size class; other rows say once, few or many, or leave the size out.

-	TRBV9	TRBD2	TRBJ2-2	TGTGCCAGCAGCGTGACTAGCGGGGGAAACACCGGGGAGCTGTTTTTT	CASSVTSGGNTGELFF
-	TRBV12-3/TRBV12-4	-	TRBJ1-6	TGTGCCAGCAGTTTAATGGGTTCTTCACCCCTCCACTTT	CASSLMGSSPLHF
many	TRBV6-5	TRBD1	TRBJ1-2	TGTGCCAGCACCCAGGGACAGGGTGCTGGCTACACCTTC	CASTQGQGAGYTF
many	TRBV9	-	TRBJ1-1	TGTGCCAGCAGCGTAGCCCCGGTGAACACTGAAGCTTTCTTT	CASSVAPVNTEAFF
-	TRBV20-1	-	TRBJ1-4	TGCAGTGCTAGCAGGGGTGAAAAACTGTTTTTT	CSASRGEKLFF
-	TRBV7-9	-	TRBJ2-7	TGTGCCAGCAGCCTACCGGGTCAATACGAGCAGTACTTC	CASSLPGQYEQYF
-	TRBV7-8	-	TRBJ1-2	TGTGCCAGCAGCTTAGACAGGGAACTGGATGGCTACACCTTC	CASSLDRELDGYTF
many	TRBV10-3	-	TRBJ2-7	TGTGCCATCAGTGACCCGAGGCGAGACAAAACCTACGAGCAGTACTTC	CAISDPRRDKTYEQYF
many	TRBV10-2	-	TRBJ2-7	TGCGCCAGCAGTGAGTCACCGGGATACTACGAGCAGTACTTC	CASSESPGYYEQYF
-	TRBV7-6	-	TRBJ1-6	TGTGCCAGCAGCTTAGATGCAGGGTCGTTTGCGGATTCACCCCTCCACTTT	CASSLDAGSFADSPLHF
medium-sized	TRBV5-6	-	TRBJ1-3	TGTGCCAGCAGCTTAGGGGGCTCTGGAAACACCATATATTTT	CASSLGGSGNTIYF
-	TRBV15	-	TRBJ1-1	TGTGCCACCAGCAGCTATCAAACAGGGAACACTGAAGCTTTCTTT	CATSSYQTGNTEAFF
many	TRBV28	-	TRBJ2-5	TGTGCCAGCAGTTTTGCGTCTTCGTTCTGGGCGGAAGAGACCCAGTACTTC	CASSFASSFWAEETQYF
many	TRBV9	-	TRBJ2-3	TGTGCCAGCAGCGACAACAGGGATCTGAGCACAGATACGCAGTATTTT	CASSDNRDLSTDTQYF
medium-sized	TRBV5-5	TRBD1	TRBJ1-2	TGTGCCAGCAGCCAGGGGGATAACTATGGCTACACCTTC	CASSQGDNYGYTF
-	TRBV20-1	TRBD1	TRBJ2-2	TGCAGTGCTGATACAGGGGGCACCGGTGAGCTGTTTTTT	CSADTGGTGELFF
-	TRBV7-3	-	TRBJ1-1	TGTGCCAGCTCTAAGGGGGTTATGAACACTGGAGCTCTCTTT	CASSKGVMNTGALF
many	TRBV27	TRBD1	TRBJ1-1	TGTGCCAGCAGACCGGGACAGTTGAACACTGAAGCTTTCTTT	CASRPGQLNTEAFF
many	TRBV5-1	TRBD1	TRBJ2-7	TGCGCCAGCAGCTTGGTAGCCAGACAGGGTCTCGTCTCCTACGAGCAGTACTTC	CASSLVARQGLVSYEQYF
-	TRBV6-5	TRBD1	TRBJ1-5	TGTGCCAGCAGTGGGACAGCAAGCAATCAGCCCCAGCATTTT	CASSGTASNQPQHF
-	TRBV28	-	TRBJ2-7	TGTGCCAGCAGTCCTGTCCTAGTTGGTAACGAGCAGTACTTC	CASSPVLVGNEQYF
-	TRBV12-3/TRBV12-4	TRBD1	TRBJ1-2	TGTGCCAGCAGTTACTTGGACAGGGGGCACGATGGCTACACCTTC	CASSYLDRGHDGYTF
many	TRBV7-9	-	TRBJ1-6	TGTGCCAGCAGCTTAGTCCTGAATTCACCCCTCCACTTT	CASSLVLNSPLHF
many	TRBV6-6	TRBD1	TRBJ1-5	TGTGCCAGCAGCAAAACGGGACAGGGAGGGAATCAGCCCCAGCATTTT	CASSKTGQGGNQPQHF
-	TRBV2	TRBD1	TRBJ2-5	TGTGCCAGCAGTTATAAGCCGGGACAGGTGATCCAAGAGACCCAGTACTTC	CASSYKPGQVIQETQYF
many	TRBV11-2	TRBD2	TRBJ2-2	TGTGCCAGCAGCGTACCCAAACTAGCGGGAGTTACCGGGGAGCTGTTTTTT	CASSVPKLAGVTGELFF
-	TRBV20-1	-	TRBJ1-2	TGCAGTGCTATCGACTACTATGGCTACACCTTC	CSAIDYYGYTF
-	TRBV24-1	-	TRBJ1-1	TGTGCCAGCAGTGATTTGGGAGACACTGAAGCTTTCTTT	CASSDLGDTEAFF
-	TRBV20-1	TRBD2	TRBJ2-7	TGCAGTGCTAGAGGGACGGGACTAGCGGGAGGCTCCTACGAGCAGTACTTC	CSARGTGLAGGSYEQYF
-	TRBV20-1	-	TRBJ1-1	TGCAGTGCTAGAGATGTGAGGGAAGCTTTCTTT	CSARDVREAFF
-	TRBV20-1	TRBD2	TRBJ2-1	TGCAGTGCTAGAGGTGGTAGGACTAGCGGTTACAATGAGCAGTTCTTC	CSARGGRTSGYNEQFF
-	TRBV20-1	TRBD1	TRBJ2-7	TGCAGTGCTAGAGGTGGGGGACAGGGTGGACCCTACGAGCAGTACTTC	CSARGGGQGGPYEQYF
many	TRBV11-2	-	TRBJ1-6	TGTGCCAGCAGCTTATCACTGGACTCACCCCTCCACTTT	CASSLSLDSPLHF
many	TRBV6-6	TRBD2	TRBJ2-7	TGTGCCAGCAGTTATAGCGGGATATACGAGCAGTACTTC	CASSYSGIYEQYF
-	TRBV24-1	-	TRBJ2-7	TGTGCCACCAAACAGGGAGAAGAGCAGTACTTC	CATKQGEEQYF
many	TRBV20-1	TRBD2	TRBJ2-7	TGCAGTGCCAAGCGGGAGGGTTTTTACGAGCACTACTTC	CSAKREGFYEHYF
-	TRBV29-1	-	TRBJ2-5	TGCAGCGCCCTGGGGGCAAGAAAGGGGGAGACCCAGTACTTC	CSALGARKGETQYF
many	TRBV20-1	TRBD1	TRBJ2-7	TGCAGTGCTAGAGAGTTGACAGGGCGTCCCTACGAGCAGTACTTC	CSARELTGRPYEQYF
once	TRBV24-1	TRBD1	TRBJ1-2	TGTGCCACCAGTGATTTTCGGACAGGGGATGGCTACACCTTC	CATSDFRTGDGYTF
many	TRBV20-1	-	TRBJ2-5	TGCAGTGCTAGATGGCTCAAAGAGACCCAGTACTTC	CSARWLKETQYF
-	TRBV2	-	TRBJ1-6	TGTGCCAGCAGTGAAGGAACCAGAAATTCACCCCTCCACTTT	CASSEGTRNSPLHF
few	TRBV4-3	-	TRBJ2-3	TGCGCCAGCAGCCAAGGCTCCCATGGAGATACGCAGTATTTT	CASSQGSHGDTQYF
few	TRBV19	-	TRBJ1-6	TGTGCCAGTAGTATAGATCGCGGACAGCGAAATTCACCCCTCCACTTT	CASSIDRGQRNSPLHF
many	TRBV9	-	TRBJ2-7	TGTGCCAGCAGCGTCCAGTATTGGGGGGAGCAGTACTTC	CASSVQYWGEQYF
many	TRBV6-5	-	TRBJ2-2	TGTGCCAGCAGCCCCGGGGGCTGGGCCGGGGAGCTGTTTTTT	CASSPGGWAGELFF
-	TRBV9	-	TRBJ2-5	TGTGCCAGCAGCGTAGCGGGGGCGGGCGAGACCCAGTACTTC	CASSVAGAGETQYF
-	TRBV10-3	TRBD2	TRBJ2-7	TGTGCCAGCAGTACACTAGCGGGAGGCGCCTACGAGCAGTACTTC	CASSTLAGGAYEQYF
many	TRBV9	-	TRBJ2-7	TGTGCCAGCAGCCCGCGGACAGCCTCCTACGAGCAGTACTTC	CASSPRTASYEQYF
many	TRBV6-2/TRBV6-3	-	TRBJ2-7	TGTGCCAGCAGTCCTGGACACCTTTACGAGCAGTACTTC	CASSPGHLYEQYF
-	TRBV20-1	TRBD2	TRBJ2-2	TGCAGTGCCAGCGGGAGTGGCACCGGGGAGCTGTTTTTT	CSASGSGTGELFF
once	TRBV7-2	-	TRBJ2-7	TGTGCCAGCAGCAGCGCCTTGGGGCGGTACTTC	CASSSALGRYF
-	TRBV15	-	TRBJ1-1	TGTGCCACCAGCAGAGAACAGCGATTAGGAGCTGAAGCTTTCTTT	CATSREQRLGAEAFF
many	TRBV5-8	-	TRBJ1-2	TGTGCCAGCAGCTTGGGCCACTACCGAAGCTATGGCTACACCTTC	CASSLGHYRSYGYTF
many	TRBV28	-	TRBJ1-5	TGTACCACGGTAGGAAATAGCAATCAGCCCCAGCATTTT	CTTVGNSNQPQHF
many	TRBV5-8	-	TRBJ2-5	TGTGCCAGCAGCTCAGGACATCAGTACCTGGAGACCCAGTACTTC	CASSSGHQYLETQYF